The entry below describes one T cell receptor beta chain. Its antigen is unidentified. The data were taken from a study of beta chain features in type 1 diabetes. Study conclusions and caveats: People with Type 1 diabetes carried modestly yet significantly shorter TCRB CDR3s in all four CD4+ subsets.

Expressed TCRB transcripts were sequenced after all isolated RNA was converted to cDNA. Produced via immunoSEQ multiplex PCR; TCRdb's table is partial and in-frame only. Here the sample spans roughly 260,000 clones, about a tenth being singletons. The CDR3 consists of 14 residues. Trimming pared 1 base from V and 2 bases from J, leaving 8 bases between. Germline CDR1 is SGHDT and CDR2 is YYEEEE. Sequenced material: naive CD4+ T cells from blood. The clonotype was recovered from a young man with type 1 diabetes. This sequence joins TRBV5-6 and TRBJ2-3; D unclear. CDR3 residues: CASSLPVSTDTQYF. CDR3 nucleotides: TGTGCCAGCAGCTTGCCGGTCTCCACAGATACGCAGTATTTT.